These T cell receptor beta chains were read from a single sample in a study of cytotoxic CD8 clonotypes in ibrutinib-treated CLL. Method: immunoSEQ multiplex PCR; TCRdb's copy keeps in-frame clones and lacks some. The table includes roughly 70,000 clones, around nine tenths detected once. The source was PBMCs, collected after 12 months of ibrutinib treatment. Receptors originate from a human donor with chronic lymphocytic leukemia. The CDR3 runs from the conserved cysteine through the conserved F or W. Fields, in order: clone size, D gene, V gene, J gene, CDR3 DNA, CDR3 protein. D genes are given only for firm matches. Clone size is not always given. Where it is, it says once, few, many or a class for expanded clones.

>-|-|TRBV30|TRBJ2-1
TGTGCCTGGAGTTATGACAGACTCAATGAGCAGTTCTTC
CAWSYDRLNEQFF
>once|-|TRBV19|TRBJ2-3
TGTGCCAGTAGTAGCCGCCCGGATCCAGATACGCAGTATTTT
CASSSRPDPDTQYF
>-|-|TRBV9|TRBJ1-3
TGTGCCAGCAGCGACACAGGTGCTTCTGGAAACACCATATATTTT
CASSDTGASGNTIYF
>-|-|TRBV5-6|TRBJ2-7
TGTGCCAGCAGCTTGGGATCGGGGGAGCAGTACTTC
CASSLGSGEQYF
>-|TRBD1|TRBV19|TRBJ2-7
TGTGCCAGTAGTTCAAGGAACCGGGACAGGTACTACGAGCAGTACTTC
CASSSRNRDRYYEQYF
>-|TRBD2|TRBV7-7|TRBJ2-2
TGTGCTAGCCTCCTTAGCGGGATGACCGGGGAGCTGTTTTTT
CASLLSGMTGELFF
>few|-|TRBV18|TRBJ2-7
TGTGCCAGCTCACCACAGGTCTCCTACGAGCAGTACTTC
CASSPQVSYEQYF
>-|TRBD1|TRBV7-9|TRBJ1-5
TGTGCCAGCAGCTCTACGGACAGGGGGGGCCAGCCCCAGCATTTT
CASSSTDRGGQPQHF
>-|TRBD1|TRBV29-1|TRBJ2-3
TGCAGCGTCGAGACAGGGCTCACAGATACGCAGTATTTT
CSVETGLTDTQYF
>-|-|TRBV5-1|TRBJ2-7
TGCGCCAGCAGCTCGGACAGTTACGAGCAGTACTTC
CASSSDSYEQYF
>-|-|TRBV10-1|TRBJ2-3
TGCGCCAGCAGTGAGTACGATACGCAGTATTTT
CASSEYDTQYF
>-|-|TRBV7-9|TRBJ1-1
TGTGCCAGCAGCTCAGACAGGTCCCCGATGAACACTGAAGCTTTCTTT
CASSSDRSPMNTEAFF
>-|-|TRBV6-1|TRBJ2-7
TGTGCCAGCAGTTTCGGAACAGGAACCTACGAGCAGTACTTC
CASSFGTGTYEQYF
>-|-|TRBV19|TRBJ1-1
TGTGCCAGTAGTATACCGACAACCACTGAAGCTTTCTTT
CASSIPTTTEAFF
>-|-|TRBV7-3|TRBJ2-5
TGTGCCAGCAGTCCAGGACTAGGGGGGGAGACCCAGTACTTC
CASSPGLGGETQYF
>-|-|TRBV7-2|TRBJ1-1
TGTGCCAGCAGCCACTCAGCCGGACAAAAAGGGGTACGAGGTGAAGCTTTCTTT
CASSHSAGQKGVRGEAFF
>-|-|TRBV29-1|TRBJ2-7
TGCAGCACTTCGCAGGGAAGTGCCTACGAGCAGTACTTC
CSTSQGSAYEQYF
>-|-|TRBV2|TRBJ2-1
TGTGCCAGCAGTACCTCCTACAATGAGCAGTTCTTC
CASSTSYNEQFF
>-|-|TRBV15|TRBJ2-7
TGTGCCACCAGCAGAGATCCTGAGGGGAGCTTCAAGGGATACGAGCAGTACTTC
CATSRDPEGSFKGYEQYF
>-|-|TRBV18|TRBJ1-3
TGTGCCAGCTCACCAGAACTCAAAAGCTCTGGAAACACCATATATTTT
CASSPELKSSGNTIYF
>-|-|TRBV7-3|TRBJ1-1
TGTGCCAGCAGCTTAAATCCTGGAACAGGGTATAGAGCTTTCTTT
CASSLNPGTGYRAFF
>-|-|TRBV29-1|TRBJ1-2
TGCAGCGTTGAACCGGGGGGCAAGCATGGCTACACCTTC
CSVEPGGKHGYTF
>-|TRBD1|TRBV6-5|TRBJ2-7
TGTGCCAGCAGTTCGACAGGGGGCTACGAGCAGTACTTC
CASSSTGGYEQYF
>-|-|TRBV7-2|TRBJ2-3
TGTGCCAGCAGCTCCGGCCACCGAGATACGCAGTATTTT
CASSSGHRDTQYF
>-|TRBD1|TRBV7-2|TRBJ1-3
TGTGCCAGCAGCTTAGGGCAGGGGGCGCAGCAATCTGGAAACACCATATATTTT
CASSLGQGAQQSGNTIYF
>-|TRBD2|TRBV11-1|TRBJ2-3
TGTGCCAGCAGCCCGGGGACTAGCGGGAGCACAGATACGCAGTATTTT
CASSPGTSGSTDTQYF
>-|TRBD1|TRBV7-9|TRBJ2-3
TGTGCCAGCAGCTTAGAGAGGGGGCGCGGCACAGATACGCAGTATTTT
CASSLERGRGTDTQYF
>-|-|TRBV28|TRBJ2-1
TGTGCCAGCAGCCCCTCCAGAAGCTCCTACAATGAGCAGTTCTTC
CASSPSRSSYNEQFF
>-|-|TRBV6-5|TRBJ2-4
TGTGCCAGCAGTTCGATACAGGAGGGCGGCCGGTACTTC
CASSSIQEGGRYF
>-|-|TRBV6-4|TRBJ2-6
TGTGCCAGCAGTGACCGGGCTTCTGGGGCCAACGTCCTGACTTTC
CASSDRASGANVLTF
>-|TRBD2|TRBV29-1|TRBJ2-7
TGCAGCGTTGAATCGCCAGCGGGAGGCACCTACGAGCAGTACTTC
CSVESPAGGTYEQYF
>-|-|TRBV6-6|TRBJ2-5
TGTGCCAGCTCCCCGAAACAGACCCAGTACTTC
CASSPKQTQYF
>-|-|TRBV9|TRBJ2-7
TGTGCCAGCAGCGTAGGGCAGGGGGGGTACGAGCAGTACTTC
CASSVGQGGYEQYF
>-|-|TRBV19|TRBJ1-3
TGTGCCAGTACCCCGCCCCCCATATATTTT
CASTPPPIYF
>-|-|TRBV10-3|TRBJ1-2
TGTGCCGTCAGTGAGTCTCAGGGGAGACATGGCTACACCTTC
CAVSESQGRHGYTF
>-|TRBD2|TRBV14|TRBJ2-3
TGTGCCAGCAGCCGGCGGACTAGCGGGAGTACTAGCACAGATACGCAGTATTTT
CASSRRTSGSTSTDTQYF
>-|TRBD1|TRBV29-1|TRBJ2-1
TGCAGCGTTGAAACTCGGGACAGTGGCCTCAATGAGCAGTTCTTC
CSVETRDSGLNEQFF
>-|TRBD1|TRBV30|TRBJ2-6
TGTGCCTGTCAACAGGGGGCCTTATCTGGGGCCAACGTCCTGACTTTC
CACQQGALSGANVLTF
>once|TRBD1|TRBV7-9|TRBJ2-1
TGTGCCAGCAGCCCAAGACAACAGGGGGCGGCCTACAATGAGCAGTTCTTC
CASSPRQQGAAYNEQFF
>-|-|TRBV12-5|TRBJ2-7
TGTGCTAGTGGTTCCTACAGGGAGGTTGGTGTCCACGAGCAGTACTTC
CASGSYREVGVHEQYF
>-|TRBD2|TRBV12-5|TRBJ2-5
TGTGCTAGTGGTTTGCCAGGGACTACACAAGAGACCCAGTACTTC
CASGLPGTTQETQYF
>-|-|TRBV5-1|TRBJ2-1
TGCGCCAGCAGCTTGGAACGGGGGTATAGTTCCTACAATGAGCAGTTCTTC
CASSLERGYSSYNEQFF
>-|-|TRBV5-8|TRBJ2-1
TGTGCCAGCAGCTTGGCCTTTGACGGCTACTCCTACAATGAGCAGTTCTTC
CASSLAFDGYSYNEQFF
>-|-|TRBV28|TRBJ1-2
TGTGCCAGCAAGAAGCTCAGGGTTAACTATGGCTACACCTTC
CASKKLRVNYGYTF
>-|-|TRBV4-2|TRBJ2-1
TGTGCCAGCAGCCAAGAAGGTGGGACCTCCTACAATGAGCAGTTCTTC
CASSQEGGTSYNEQFF
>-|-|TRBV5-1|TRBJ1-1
TGCGCCAGCAGCTTGTTATCAGGGGAGGACACTGAAGCTTTCTTT
CASSLLSGEDTEAFF
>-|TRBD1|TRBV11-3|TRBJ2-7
TGTGCCAGCAGCACCCGGACAGGGGGCCCGTACTTC
CASSTRTGGPYF
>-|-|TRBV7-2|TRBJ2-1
TGTGCCAGCAGTCACCCCTTTCGCGAGCAGTTCTTC
CASSHPFREQFF